This T cell receptor beta chain stems from a study of CD4 and CD8 cells across lung adenocarcinoma regions. Trimming took 3 bases from V and 5 from J; bases not matched to a gene: 7. CDR3 length: 15 residues. CDR1 ENHRY and CDR2 SYGVKD come from the germline V gene. One entry per CDR3 protein results from TCRdb running MiXCR on the PCR reads. This sample has 20,000 to 25,000 distinct CDR3 sequences, with roughly half found just once. The sequence came from a female donor with lung adenocarcinoma. The CD4 and CD8 labels of this study may be unreliable. The sequenced material came from CD8+ T cells from the center of a lung tumor. The gene calls are TRBV10-3 and TRBJ2-5, with TRBD1 matching 9 bases. DNA of the CDR3: TGTGCCATCAGTGAAAAGACAGGGGGAGGGGAGACCCAGTACTTC. Translating gives CAISEKTGGGETQYF.